This TCR beta chain was observed in a study of blood T cell repertoires in COVID-19. The germline V and J ends were trimmed by 6 bases and 1 base, with 4 bases remaining between them. The CDR3 is 12 residues long. Exposed enrollees encountered a COVID-19 case at some point within 2 weeks before study entry. Sequenced by immunoSEQ multiplex PCR; TCRdb stores in-frame clones only, minus some. The sample shows approximately 220,000 clones, 86% of them seen only once. The sequencing sample was made of PBMCs or T cells enriched from blood (not recorded which). The TCR sequence derives from a woman in her 30s who had been exposed to COVID-19. The V call is TRBV12-3 or TRBV12-4, the J call TRBJ1-3; D is unclear. CDR3 nucleotides: TGTGCCAGCAGCTTTTCTGGAAACACCATATATTTT. This sequence encodes CASSFSGNTIYF.